This T cell receptor beta chain was found in a study of radiotherapy plus CTLA-4 blockade in lung cancer. Assay: immunoSEQ multiplex PCR; the TCRdb copy retains only in-frame clones and omits some. The data hold 30,000 to 45,000 clones, with about 80% observed a single time. Germline V gene lookup returns CDR1 MNHEY and CDR2 SMNVEV (reference sequence). This CDR3 contains 14 residues. With 4 bases clipped from V and 5 bases from J, the junction kept 4 bases outside the gene matches. The source is a human donor with non-small cell lung cancer who had stable disease on radiotherapy plus ipilimumab. The sequencing used peripheral blood, collected from a patient treated with radiotherapy plus ipilimumab. V and J are TRBV27 and TRBJ1-2, with 10 bases lining up with TRBD1. The CDR3 bases are TGTGCCAGCAGTTGGGGACAGGGGTCTTATGGCTACACCTTC. Residues: CASSWGQGSYGYTF.